The 16 T cell receptor beta chains listed next were all sequenced from one sample in a study of Ad26.COV2.S vaccination and SARS-CoV-2 variants. Method: immunoSEQ multiplex PCR; TCRdb's copy keeps in-frame clones and lacks some. The table has about 680,000 clones, 89% seen once. Treatment meaning: around 19 received Ad26.COV2.S at low or high dose, single or two shots; 5 received placebo; per-sample allocation not given. Sampling happened 63 days after the first vaccine or placebo injection. Source: peripheral blood, taken in a trial of Ad26.COV2.S vaccine versus placebo. The origin of the receptors is a person aged 18-65 years who received the Ad26.COV2.S COVID-19 vaccine or a placebo.

This chain uses TRBV19 with TRBJ1-5; 7 bases align to TRBD1. Germline lookup yields CDR1 LNHDA and CDR2 SQIVND (reference sequence). The CDR3 runs 13 residues. The trim removed 8 bases at V and 6 bases at J, leaving 7 bases unmatched. For the CDR3, the DNA is TGTGCCAGTGGATGGCAGGGGGGTCAGCCCCAGCATTTT. The encoded protein is CASGWQGGQPQHF.

CDR3 DNA sequence: TGCGCCAGCAGCCAAATCGAGACCTTCAACTCCTACAATGAGCAGTTCTTC. It is translated as CASSQIETFNSYNEQFF. The V gene is TRBV4-3, the J gene TRBJ2-1; D not certain. The CDR3 extends over 17 amino acids. In germline, CDR1 is LGHNA, CDR2 YSLEER. The ends were cut back, 2 bases at V and 0 bases at J, with 14 bases in the middle.

This chain connects TRBV18 to TRBJ1-2; no clear D gene. CDR1 and CDR2 (germline): KGHSH, LQKENI. V was clipped by 3 bases and J by 7 bases, with 12 bases between them. CDR3 length equals 13 residues. The DNA for the CDR3 is TGTGCCAGCTCACCGGACGAGGAGGGTGGCTACACCTTC. It codes for CASSPDEEGGYTF.

The chain couples TRBV30 to TRBJ1-4; TRBD1 matches 7 bases. The J segment lost 4 bases and the V segment lost 2 bases, leaving 7 bases of the junction unmatched. Germline V gene lookup returns CDR1 GTSNPN and CDR2 SVGIG (reference sequence). This CDR3 is 15 amino acids long. The CDR3 reads CAWSSRGGLNEKLFF. DNA for the CDR3: TGTGCCTGGAGTTCCAGGGGGGGACTTAATGAAAAACTGTTTTTT.

The chain is built from TRBV24-1 and TRBJ1-5, with D maybe TRBD1 (5 bases). From germline, CDR1 is KGHDR and CDR2 SFDVKD. The CDR3 loop spans 15 amino acids. V lost 3 bases, J lost 1 base, and 9 bases lay in between. This CDR3 is CATSDVRDSNQPQHF. In DNA, the CDR3 is TGTGCCACCAGTGATGTCCGGGACAGCAATCAGCCCCAGCATTTT.

Only one count was recorded for this clone. The chain joins TRBV6-1 to TRBJ1-4; 9 nucleotides match TRBD1. CDR1 and CDR2 (germline): MNHNS, SASEGT. This CDR3 region has 16 residues. J gave up 8 bases and V 3 bases, and 10 bases lay outside the gene matches. This CDR3 is CASSDLPGTGPEKLFF. The CDR3 bases are TGTGCCAGCAGTGACCTACCCGGGACAGGGCCCGAAAAACTGTTTTTT.

The chain is built from TRBV29-1 and TRBJ2-3; TRBD2 is a possible D gene (5 bases). From germline, CDR1 is SQVTM and CDR2 ANQGSEA. This CDR3 contains 12 residues. V lost 6 bases to trimming and J lost 3 bases, with 10 bases between them. The CDR3 loop reads CSVLRGTDTQYF. CDR3 in DNA: TGCAGCGTACTTAGAGGGACAGATACGCAGTATTTT.

In this sample, this clone turned up once. This chain uses TRBV10-3 with TRBJ1-1, with D perhaps matching TRBD1 (5 bases). V was pared by 4 bases and J by 1 base, with 13 bases between. The CDR3 runs to 15 residues. Germline CDR1 ENHRY, CDR2 SYGVKD. CDR3 sequence reads: CAISGAGTGNTEAFF. Written as DNA, the CDR3 is TGTGCCATCAGTGGGGCCGGGACTGGGAACACTGAAGCTTTCTTT.

J is TRBJ2-1 and V is TRBV18, with D possibly called TRBD1 or TRBD2 (6 bases each). Germline loops: CDR1 KGHSH, CDR2 LQKENI. This CDR3 is 14 amino acids long. The V and J ends lost 8 bases and 8 bases respectively, with 19 bases between them. The CDR3 region is CASARAEGGHEQFF. CDR3 nucleotide sequence: TGTGCCAGCGCAAGGGCAGAGGGGGGCCATGAGCAGTTCTTC.

The chain is built from TRBV3-1 (or the pseudogene TRBV3-2) and TRBJ2-5; possibly TRBD2 for D (5 bases). Germline V gene sequence: CDR1 LGHDT, CDR2 YNNKEL (reference sequence). Trimming stripped 0 bases from V and 5 bases from J, with 13 bases between. This CDR3 contains 15 residues. CDR3 protein: CASSQEVLGGETQYF. Written as DNA, the CDR3 is TGTGCCAGCAGCCAAGAAGTACTAGGTGGGGAGACCCAGTACTTC.

The CDR3 is CASSPHGGSGNTIYF. CDR3 DNA sequence: TGTGCCAGCAGCCCACATGGAGGGTCTGGAAACACCATATATTTT. This chain uses TRBV7-2 with TRBJ1-3; unclear D gene. This CDR3 spans 15 amino acids. Per the germline V gene, CDR1 is SGHTA and CDR2 is FQGNSA. V gave up 5 bases and J gave up 1 base, with 12 bases separating them.

The CDR3 loop reads CASKRQGVQETQYF. CDR3 coding DNA: TGTGCCAGCAAGAGACAGGGGGTCCAAGAGACCCAGTACTTC. The chain employs TRBV11-2 and TRBJ2-5; 9 bases match TRBD1. The CDR3 sequence is 14 residues long. V was clipped by 7 bases and J by 1 base; unmatched bases: 4. Germline CDR1 and CDR2: SGHAT and FQNNGV.

The chain recombines TRBV27 with TRBJ1-1, with D uncertain. The CDR3 has 16 residues. Germline loops: CDR1 MNHEY, CDR2 SMNVEV (reference sequence). The V and J ends lost 7 bases and 5 bases respectively, with 23 bases between them. CDR3 in amino acids: CASNPLMTTARTEAFF. The CDR3 DNA is TGTGCCAGCAACCCACTTATGACGACCGCGAGAACTGAAGCTTTCTTT.

This chain joins TRBV19 and TRBJ2-1; the D is unclear. The CDR3 covers 13 residues. Germline V gene data show CDR1 as LNHDA and CDR2 as SQIVND (reference sequence). V was pared by 6 bases and J by 7 bases, with 13 bases between. CDR3 protein: CASSGFSKNEQFF. CDR3 bases: TGTGCCAGTAGCGGGTTTTCAAAGAATGAGCAGTTCTTC.

In its sample, this clone was seen a few times. The chain is built from TRBV29-1 and TRBJ2-7; unclear D gene. The CDR3 runs 14 residues. With 0 bases removed from V and 2 bases from J, the gap between germline ends came to 11 bases. CDR1 is SQVTM, CDR2 ANQGSEA, per germline. The chain's CDR3 is CSVEDSRNAYEQYF. The DNA for the CDR3 is TGCAGCGTTGAAGATTCGAGGAACGCCTACGAGCAGTACTTC.

The genes are TRBV19 and TRBJ2-6; D uncertain. This CDR3 comprises 15 residues. The V end lost 7 bases, the J end lost 2 bases, and 12 bases lay between the germline ends. Germline V gene sequence: CDR1 LNHDA, CDR2 SQIVND (reference sequence). The CDR3 region is CASTDRPTGANVLTF. DNA of the CDR3: TGTGCCAGTACGGACCGACCTACTGGGGCCAACGTCCTGACTTTC.